Listed here are 32 T cell receptor beta chains from one sample, sequenced in a study of blood T cell repertoires in COVID-19 (dated by TCRdb to the early 2020s). Library preparation employed the immunoSEQ multiplex PCR assay. In TCRdb, the immuneACCESS table is reduced to in-frame sequences with V and J assigned. These tables do not hold every clone; where another copy was compared, an unresolved V gene accounts for under half, and the others remain unexplained. This sample comprises about 100,000 clones, around 88% of them detected only once. The ten top clones hold roughly 4.6% of the sample. The sample was peripheral blood. The receptors were sampled from a human donor in a cohort sampled during active COVID-19.

This clone was seen more than once but under ten times. The gene calls are TRBV30 and TRBJ2-7, with 7 bases aligning to TRBD2. V gave up 1 base and J gave up 5 bases; unmatched junction bases: 5. Looked up from germline, CDR1 is GTSNPN and CDR2 is SVGIG (reference sequence). The CDR3 runs to 13 residues. In DNA, the CDR3 is TGTGCCTGGAGTGCGGGAGGAGCCCACGAGCAGTACTTC. This encodes CAWSAGGAHEQYF.

This clone was recorded only once. The chain employs TRBV4-2 and TRBJ2-2; 12 bases map to TRBD2. Germline loops: CDR1 LGHNA, CDR2 YNFKEQ. The trim removed 4 bases at V and 7 bases at J, leaving 10 bases unmatched. The CDR3 contains 17 residues. The DNA for the CDR3 is TGTGCCAGCAGCCGTATGACTAGCGGGAGTTTTATCGGGGAGCTGTTTTTT. This translates into CASSRMTSGSFIGELFF.

The DNA for the CDR3 is TGTGCCAGCAGGCGGGAACAGGCGGAGACCCAGTACTTC. Translation gives CASRREQAETQYF. This chain connects TRBV6-5 to TRBJ2-5, with D possibly matching TRBD2 (6 bases). The CDR3 covers 13 residues. Germline lookup yields CDR1 MNHEY and CDR2 SVGAGI. Trimming removed 6 bases from V and 5 bases from J, with 13 bases in between.

The chain employs TRBV5-8 and TRBJ1-2, with 11 bases aligning to TRBD1. CDR1 and CDR2 (germline): SGHTS, YDEGEE. The CDR3 is 14 amino acids. With V trimmed by 3 bases and J by 4 bases, 2 bases remained unmatched. DNA of the CDR3: TGTGCCAGCAGCTGGGGACAGGGGGTCTATGGCTACACCTTC. It specifies CASSWGQGVYGYTF.

The genes are TRBV2 and TRBJ1-2; D is ambiguous. Germline CDR1 reads SNHLY; CDR2 reads FYNNEI. Trimming left V 0 bases short and J 3 bases short, with 8 bases between. The CDR3 is 14 residues long. The CDR3 bases are TGTGCCAGCAGTGAAGCTCTACAGCACTATGGCTACACCTTC. Residues: CASSEALQHYGYTF.

The CDR3 here is CASSITGSEQFF. Here the CDR3 DNA reads TGTGCCAGCAGCATAACAGGGAGTGAGCAGTTCTTC. The chain uses TRBV11-2 and TRBJ2-1, with D possibly matching TRBD1 (6 bases). Trimming shortened V by 5 bases and J by 9 bases, and 11 bases separated the two germline ends. CDR1 and CDR2 (germline): SGHAT, FQNNGV. There are 12 residues in the CDR3.

This clone was counted between two and nine times. The rearrangement links TRBV7-9 to TRBJ2-7; D call uncertain. This CDR3 has 14 residues. V lost 5 bases, J lost 2 bases, and 13 bases lay in between. Germline V gene sequence: CDR1 SEHNR, CDR2 FQNEAQ (reference sequence). The CDR3 sequence is CASSPDTLPYEQYF. CDR3 coding DNA: TGTGCCAGCAGCCCAGACACCCTTCCCTACGAGCAGTACTTC.

The gene calls are TRBV29-1 and TRBJ2-1, with TRBD2 matching over 8 bases. Germline V lookup: CDR1 SQVTM, CDR2 ANQGSEA. V gave up 3 bases and J gave up 9 bases; unmatched junction bases: 4. This CDR3 comprises 12 residues. The CDR3 protein is CSVDPSGSEQFF. The CDR3 DNA reads TGCAGCGTTGACCCTAGCGGGTCTGAGCAGTTCTTC.

With respect to this clone: Other DNA sequences from this sample encode an identical CDR3 as well. This chain links TRBV12-3 or TRBV12-4 with TRBJ2-7, with 7 nucleotides matching TRBD1. The CDR3 is 13 residues long. Trimming removed 3 bases from V and 1 base from J; junction bases left unmatched: 0. CDR3 amino acids: CASSLTGSYEQYF. The DNA for the CDR3 is TGTGCCAGCAGTTTGACAGGGTCCTACGAGCAGTACTTC.

The V call is TRBV19, the J call TRBJ2-1; perhaps TRBD1 as D (6 bases). V was pared by 2 bases and J by 5 bases, with 10 bases between. The germline V gene has CDR1 LNHDA and CDR2 SQIVND (reference sequence). The CDR3 extends over 14 amino acids. The CDR3 coding sequence is TGTGCCAGTAGTATAATTTCAGGGGACAATGAGCAGTTCTTC. Translated: CASSIISGDNEQFF.

V is TRBV7-2 and J is TRBJ2-7; D might be TRBD2 (5 bases). The germline V gene encodes CDR1 SGHTA and CDR2 FQGNSA. V gave up 0 bases and J gave up 2 bases, with 17 bases separating them. The CDR3 consists of 17 residues. The CDR3 loop reads CASSLAGPASGAYEQYF. The CDR3 bases are TGTGCCAGCAGCTTAGCTGGACCCGCCAGCGGTGCCTACGAGCAGTACTTC. Variable domain in full (rest from reference TRBV7-2 and TRBJ2-7): GAGVSQSPSNKVTEKGKDVELRCDPISGHTALYWYRQSLGQGLEFLIYFQGNSAPDKSGLPSDRFSAERTGGSVSTLTIQRTQQEDSAVYLCASSLAGPASGAYEQYFGPGTRLTVT.

The rearrangement uses TRBV9 and TRBJ1-1; tentatively, D is TRBD1 (5 bases). The length of the CDR3 is 13 residues. V was shortened by 0 bases and J by 7 bases, with 10 bases between the two germline ends. Germline CDR1 and CDR2: SGDLS and YYNGEE. Here the CDR3 DNA reads TGTGCCAGCAGCGTAGACCAGGGCGGTGAAGCTTTCTTT. It specifies CASSVDQGGEAFF. The full variable domain, with the rest looked up from reference TRBV9 and TRBJ1-1, is DSGVTQTPKHLITATGQRVTLRCSPRSGDLSVYWYQQSLDQGLQFLIQYYNGEERAKGNILERFSAQQFPDLHSELNLSSLELGDSALYFCASSVDQGGEAFFGQGTRLTVV.

This clone came up once. This chain joins TRBV7-2 and TRBJ2-1; D is possibly TRBD1 (5 bases). Looked up from germline, CDR1 is SGHTA and CDR2 is FQGNSA. This CDR3 is 17 amino acids long. The V and J ends lost 0 bases and 0 bases respectively, with 12 bases between them. The DNA for the CDR3 is TGTGCCAGCAGCTTAGCGCGGAGTACAGGCTCCTACAATGAGCAGTTCTTC. Translating gives CASSLARSTGSYNEQFF.

V and J are TRBV24-1 and TRBJ2-2; 9 bases are a match to TRBD2. Germline V lookup: CDR1 KGHDR, CDR2 SFDVKD. Trimming cost V 1 base and J 2 bases; bases outside gene matches: 7. This CDR3 has 18 residues. The CDR3 spells CATSDFSGLAPNTGELFF. The DNA of the CDR3 is TGTGCCACCAGTGATTTCTCAGGACTAGCGCCAAACACCGGGGAGCTGTTTTTT.

The V gene is TRBV11-2, the J gene TRBJ2-1; a weak D match, TRBD1 (5 bases). V lost 3 bases to trimming and J lost 9 bases, with 9 bases between them. This CDR3 has 12 amino acids. Germline CDR1 is SGHAT and CDR2 is FQNNGV. The CDR3 DNA reads TGTGCCAGCAGCTTCAGGGTAGGTGAGCAGTTCTTC. This codes for CASSFRVGEQFF.

CDR3 sequence: CASGATYEQYF. As DNA, the CDR3 is TGTGCCAGCGGGGCCACCTACGAGCAGTACTTC. The chain is built from TRBV27 and TRBJ2-7; D may be TRBD1 (5 bases). The CDR3 sequence is 11 residues long. Per germline, CDR1 MNHEY and CDR2 SMNVEV (reference sequence). The V gene lost 8 bases and the J gene lost 2 bases, with 7 bases spanning the gap.

This clone was detected only once. The V and J genes are TRBV7-8 and TRBJ2-5; 8 nucleotides agree with TRBD1. The CDR3 extends over 13 amino acids. V lost 6 bases to trimming and J lost 5 bases; unmatched junction nucleotides: 5. Germline CDR1 and CDR2: SGHVS and FQNEAQ. CDR3 DNA sequence: TGTGCCAGCAGTCGTGACAGGGGTGAGACCCAGTACTTC. This encodes CASSRDRGETQYF. Together with reference TRBV7-8 and TRBJ2-5, the CDR3 gives the full variable domain: GAGVSQSPRYKVAKRGQDVALRCDPISGHVSLFWYQQALGQGPEFLTYFQNEAQLDKSGLPSDRFFAERPEGSVSTLKIQRTQQEDSAVYLCASSRDRGETQYFGPGTRLLVL.

The CDR3 loop is CASSPRLSGSMAGANVLTF. CDR3 in DNA: TGTGCCAGTAGTCCCCGACTTAGCGGGTCCATGGCTGGGGCCAACGTCCTGACTTTC. The chain is built from TRBV19 and TRBJ2-6; 7 nucleotides agree with TRBD2. With 5 bases clipped from V and 2 bases from J, the junction kept 15 bases outside the gene matches. This CDR3 contains 19 residues. Germline CDR1 reads LNHDA; CDR2 reads SQIVND (reference sequence).

This chain connects TRBV28 to TRBJ1-1; TRBD1 aligns across 8 bases. V lost 6 bases and J lost 1; bases outside the gene matches: 7. This CDR3 spans 15 amino acids. Germline V gene data show CDR1 as MDHEN and CDR2 as SYDVKM. CDR3 in amino acids: CASRAPGGANTEAFF. CDR3 nucleotides: TGTGCCAGCAGGGCCCCAGGGGGCGCGAACACTGAAGCTTTCTTT.

This chain links TRBV28 with TRBJ1-3, with TRBD1 matching 10 bases. Trimming removed 7 bases from V and 4 bases from J; junction bases left unmatched: 7. Germline CDR1 MDHEN, CDR2 SYDVKM. The CDR3 extends over 15 amino acids. The CDR3 reads CASNTRQGAGNTIYF. CDR3 DNA: TGTGCCAGCAATACCCGACAGGGGGCAGGAAACACCATATATTTT.

This chain links TRBV21-1 with TRBJ1-4; the DNA was not used to check the table's D call, TRBD1. TRBV21-1 constitutes a pseudogene. This CDR3 comprises 13 residues. The CDR3 loop reads CAKVRRGIEKLFF. The CDR3 nucleotides read TGTGCAAAGGTTCGTAGGGGGATAGAAAAACTGTTTTTT.

The chain couples TRBV24-1 to TRBJ1-6; D perhaps matches TRBD1 (6 bases). Trimming cost V 5 bases and J 10 bases, with 11 bases left between them. This CDR3 is built from 13 residues. CDR1 KGHDR and CDR2 SFDVKD come from the germline V gene. CDR3 DNA sequence: TGTGCCACCAGTGTAGGGGGTCGGTCACCCCTCCACTTT. It is translated as CATSVGGRSPLHF.

The V and J genes are TRBV5-1 and TRBJ2-7; D gene uncertain. Germline values: CDR1 SGHRS, CDR2 YFSETQ. The CDR3 runs to 12 residues. V lost 0 bases, J lost 5 bases, and 6 bases lay in between. The CDR3: CASSLAGNEQYF. The DNA of the CDR3 is TGCGCCAGCAGCTTGGCCGGTAACGAGCAGTACTTC.

The gene calls are TRBV28 and TRBJ2-5; a possible D gene is TRBD2 (6 bases). Trimming took off 4 bases at V and 1 base at J, with 7 bases between the two ends. Looked up from germline, CDR1 is MDHEN and CDR2 is SYDVKM. The CDR3 is 13 residues long. CDR3 bases: TGTGCCAGCAGTTCGGGAGTCCAAGAGACCCAGTACTTC. Amino acids: CASSSGVQETQYF.

The chain carries TRBV28 and TRBJ2-2; 8 bases match TRBD2. There are 15 residues in the CDR3. Germline assignment: CDR1 MDHEN and CDR2 SYDVKM. Losses at the gene ends were 7 bases for V and 5 bases for J; bases not matched to a gene: 9. This CDR3 is CASTPGGAGTGELFF. The CDR3 region has the DNA TGTGCCAGCACCCCCGGGGGGGCGGGGACCGGGGAGCTGTTTTTT.

J is TRBJ2-4 and V is TRBV2; 9 nucleotides agree with TRBD2. Germline-derived CDR1 and CDR2 are SNHLY and FYNNEI. The V segment lost 3 bases and the J segment 6 bases; nucleotides outside the gene matches: 9. This CDR3 contains 16 residues. CDR3 sequence: CASSDLAGGPGNIQYF. CDR3 coding DNA: TGTGCCAGCAGTGACCTCGCGGGAGGGCCGGGAAACATTCAGTACTTC.

The count of this clone is one. The rearrangement joins TRBV3-1 (or the pseudogene TRBV3-2) to TRBJ2-3; 13 bases are shared with TRBD2. This CDR3 is built from 18 residues. V lost 3 bases and J lost 6; bases outside the gene matches: 12. From germline, CDR1 is LGHDT and CDR2 YNNKEL (reference sequence). The CDR3 DNA sequence: TGTGCCAGCAGCCAGGGGACTAGCGGGACCTTCTATGGGGATACGCAGTATTTT. This encodes CASSQGTSGTFYGDTQYF.

This clone was recorded a few times. The V gene is TRBV6-2 or TRBV6-3, the J gene TRBJ1-2; 7 bases line up with TRBD1. The germline CDR1 and CDR2 sequences are MNHEY and SVGEGT. The ends lost 5 bases at V and 4 bases at J; junction bases unmatched: 13. There are 16 residues in the CDR3. CDR3 protein: CASSRDWTGMTYGYTF. Written as DNA, the CDR3 is TGTGCCAGCAGTCGCGATTGGACAGGAATGACCTATGGCTACACCTTC.

This chain links TRBV3-1 (or the pseudogene TRBV3-2) with TRBJ1-2, with 8 positions matching TRBD1. The CDR3 is 14 amino acids. Looked up from germline, CDR1 is LGHDT and CDR2 is YNNKEL (reference sequence). Trimming cost V 4 bases and J 8 bases; bases outside gene matches: 9. The CDR3 nucleotides read TGTGCCAGCAGCCCCGATCAGGGGGCGTGGGGCTACACCTTC. Amino acids: CASSPDQGAWGYTF.

The chain uses TRBV25-1 and TRBJ1-1, with no clear D. Germline CDR1 is MGHDK and CDR2 is SYGVNS. The ends were cut back, 7 bases at V and 4 bases at J, with 13 bases in the middle. The CDR3 runs 13 residues. CDR3 region: CASTRGSPTEAFF. CDR3 bases: TGTGCCAGCACCCGGGGATCACCCACTGAAGCTTTCTTT.

With regard to this clone: At one of its ends the junction is not consistent with the germline gene, which may arise from a read error. The V call is TRBV7-7, the J call TRBJ2-3; 12 nucleotides match TRBD1. CDR1 and CDR2 from the germline V gene are SSHAT and FNYEAQ (reference sequence). This CDR3 comprises 15 residues. CDR3 nucleotides: TGTGCTAGCAGCCGGGGGACAGGGGGCAAAGATACGCAGTATTTT. Its protein is CASSRGTGGKDTQYF.

The chain links TRBV5-1 to TRBJ2-1; 7 bases match TRBD2. CDR3 length: 14 residues. The germline V gene encodes CDR1 SGHRS and CDR2 YFSETQ. V trimming: 3 bases; J trimming: 9 bases; junction bases outside the gene matches: 9. CDR3: CASSSPQREAEQFF. For the CDR3, the DNA is TGCGCCAGCAGCTCTCCCCAACGGGAGGCTGAGCAGTTCTTC.